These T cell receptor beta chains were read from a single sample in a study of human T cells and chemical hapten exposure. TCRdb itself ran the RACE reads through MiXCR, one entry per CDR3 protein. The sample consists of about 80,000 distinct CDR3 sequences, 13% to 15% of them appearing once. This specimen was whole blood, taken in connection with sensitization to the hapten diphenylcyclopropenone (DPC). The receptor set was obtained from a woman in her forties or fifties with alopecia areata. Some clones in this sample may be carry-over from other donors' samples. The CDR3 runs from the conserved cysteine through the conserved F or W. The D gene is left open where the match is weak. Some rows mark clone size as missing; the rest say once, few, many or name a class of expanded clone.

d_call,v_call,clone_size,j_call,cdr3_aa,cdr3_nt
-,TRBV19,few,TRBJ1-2,CASSIPQKYGYTF,TGTGCCAGTAGTATTCCTCAGAAGTATGGCTACACCTTC
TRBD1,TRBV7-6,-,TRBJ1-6,CASSRAGTGGFNSPLHF,TGTGCCAGCAGTCGCGCCGGGACAGGGGGCTTTAATTCACCCCTCCACTTT
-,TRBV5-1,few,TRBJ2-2,CASSAEYRGNTGELFF,TGCGCCAGCAGCGCGGAGTACCGGGGAAACACCGGGGAGCTGTTTTTT
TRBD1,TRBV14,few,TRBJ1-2,CASSQDWQGGQRSYGYTF,TGTGCCAGCAGCCAAGATTGGCAGGGGGGTCAACGGAGCTATGGCTACACCTTC
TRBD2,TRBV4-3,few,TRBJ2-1,CASSQAPPGTSGHNEQFF,TGCGCCAGCAGCCAAGCACCTCCCGGGACTAGCGGCCACAATGAGCAGTTCTTC
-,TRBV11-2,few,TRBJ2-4,CASSLRTGLGKNIQYF,TGTGCCAGCAGCTTAAGGACAGGACTAGGCAAAAACATTCAGTACTTC
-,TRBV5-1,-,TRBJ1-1,CASSTDRPNTEAFF,TGCGCCAGCAGCACCGACAGGCCGAACACTGAAGCTTTCTTT
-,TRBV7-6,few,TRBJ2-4,CASSLDPRNIQYF,TGTGCCAGCAGCTTAGATCCGAGAAACATTCAGTACTTC
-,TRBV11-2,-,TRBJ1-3,CASSGTASGNTIYF,TGTGCCAGCAGCGGGACGGCCTCTGGAAACACCATATATTTT
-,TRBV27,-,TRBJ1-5,CASSYRDTIQPQHF,TGTGCCAGCAGCTACCGGGACACAATTCAGCCCCAGCATTTT
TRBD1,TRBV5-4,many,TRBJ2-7,CASSQPEGDRDYEQYF,TGTGCCAGCAGCCAACCAGAGGGGGACAGAGACTACGAGCAGTACTTC
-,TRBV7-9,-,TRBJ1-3,CASSGIGGSTIYF,TGTGCCAGCAGCGGAATAGGAGGGAGCACCATATATTTT
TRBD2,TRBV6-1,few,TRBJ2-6,CASPMREDLTLRANVLTF,TGTGCCAGCCCTATGCGGGAGGATCTCACCCTCCGAGCCAACGTCCTGACTTTC
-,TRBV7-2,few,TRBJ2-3,CASSLEASYAQYF,TGTGCCAGCAGCTTAGAGGCTAGTTATGCGCAGTATTTT
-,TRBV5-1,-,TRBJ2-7,CASSITEISYEQYF,TGCGCCAGCAGCATAACTGAAATCTCCTACGAGCAGTACTTC
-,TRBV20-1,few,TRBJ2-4,CSAREWENVAKNIQYF,TGCAGTGCTAGAGAATGGGAAAACGTGGCCAAAAACATTCAGTACTTC
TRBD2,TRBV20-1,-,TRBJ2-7,CSARGEGGLSYEQYF,TGCAGTGCTAGAGGGGAGGGAGGGCTCTCCTACGAGCAGTACTTC
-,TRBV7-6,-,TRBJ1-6,CASSLNGNSPLHF,TGTGCCAGCAGCTTAAACGGAAATTCACCCCTCCACTTT
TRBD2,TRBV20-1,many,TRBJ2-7,CSARDVREGTYEQYF,TGCAGTGCTAGAGATGTGCGGGAGGGAACCTACGAGCAGTACTTC
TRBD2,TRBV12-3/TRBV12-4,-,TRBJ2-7,CASRRAGALREQYF,TGTGCCAGCCGCCGAGCGGGAGCCCTAAGGGAGCAGTACTTC
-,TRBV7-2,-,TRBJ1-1,CASSLGGWRTEAFF,TGTGCCAGCAGCTTAGGAGGCTGGCGGACTGAAGCTTTCTTT
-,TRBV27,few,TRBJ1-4,CASSFGRGNEKLFF,TGTGCCAGCAGTTTTGGAAGGGGGAATGAAAAACTGTTTTTT
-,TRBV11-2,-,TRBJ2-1,CASSLERAKRTPRGYEQFF,TGTGCCAGCAGCTTAGAACGGGCGAAGCGGACCCCGCGGGGATATGAGCAGTTCTTC
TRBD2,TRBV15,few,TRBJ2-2,CATSRDLAGANTGELFF,TGTGCCACCAGCAGAGATCTGGCGGGAGCGAACACCGGGGAGCTGTTTTTT
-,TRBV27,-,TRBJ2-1,CASSSHNEQFF,TGTGCCAGCAGTTCGCACAATGAGCAGTTCTTC
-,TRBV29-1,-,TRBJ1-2,CSVEGGTADFYGYTF,TGCAGCGTTGAAGGGGGAACGGCGGACTTCTATGGCTACACCTTC
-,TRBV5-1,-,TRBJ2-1,CASSLGADNEQFF,TGCGCCAGCAGCCTGGGGGCCGACAATGAGCAGTTCTTC
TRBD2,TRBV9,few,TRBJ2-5,CASSVGGLSGSQETQYF,TGTGCCAGCAGCGTAGGGGGTTTAAGCGGGAGCCAAGAGACCCAGTACTTC
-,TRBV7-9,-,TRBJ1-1,CASSSYSGADTEAFF,TGTGCCAGCAGCTCATACTCGGGGGCGGATACTGAAGCTTTCTTT
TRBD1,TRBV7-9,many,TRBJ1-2,CASSLAGQASYGYTF,TGTGCCAGCAGCTTAGCCGGACAGGCGTCCTATGGCTACACCTTC
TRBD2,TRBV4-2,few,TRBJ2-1,CASSQPGGGNEQFF,TGTGCCAGCAGCCAACCGGGAGGGGGCAATGAGCAGTTCTTC
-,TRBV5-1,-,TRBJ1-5,CASSLDGNQPQHF,TGCGCCAGCAGCTTGGATGGCAATCAGCCCCAGCATTTT
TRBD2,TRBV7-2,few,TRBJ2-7,CASSSLGLAGFPEQYF,TGTGCCAGCAGCTCCCTCGGACTAGCGGGATTCCCGGAGCAGTACTTC
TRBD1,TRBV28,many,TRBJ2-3,CATQRPRGQDTQYF,TGTGCCACCCAACGCCCGAGGGGGCAAGATACGCAGTATTTT
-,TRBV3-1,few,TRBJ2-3,CASSQDAGGSTDTQYF,TGTGCCAGCAGCCAAGATGCAGGGGGGTCCACAGATACGCAGTATTTT
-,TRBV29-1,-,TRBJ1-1,CSTGVSTEAFF,TGCAGCACGGGAGTGAGCACTGAAGCTTTCTTT
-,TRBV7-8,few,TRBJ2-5,CASSLVSASETQYF,TGTGCCAGCAGCTTAGTGTCGGCATCAGAGACCCAGTACTTC
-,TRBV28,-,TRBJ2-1,CASSSPPREQFF,TGTGCCAGCAGTTCTCCTCCTAGGGAGCAGTTCTTC
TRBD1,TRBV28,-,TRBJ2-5,CASSPPQGALKTQYF,TGTGCCAGCAGTCCCCCTCAGGGGGCCCTGAAGACCCAGTACTTC
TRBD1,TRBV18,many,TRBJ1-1,CASSPTGEGDTEAFF,TGTGCCAGCTCACCGACAGGGGAGGGAGACACTGAAGCTTTCTTT
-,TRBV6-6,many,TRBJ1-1,CASSYFSVGTEAFF,TGTGCCAGCAGTTACTTTTCCGTAGGCACTGAAGCTTTCTTT
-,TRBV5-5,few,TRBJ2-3,CASSLLTGRDTQYF,TGTGCCAGCAGCTTGCTAACGGGAAGGGATACGCAGTATTTT
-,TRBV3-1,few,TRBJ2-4,CATMGAENIQYF,TGTGCAACAATGGGTGCCGAAAACATTCAGTACTTC
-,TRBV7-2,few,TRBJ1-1,CASSPITGSEAFF,TGTGCCAGCAGCCCCATAACGGGGTCTGAAGCTTTCTTT
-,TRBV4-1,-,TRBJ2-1,CASSQVFAVRRVDEQFF,TGCGCCAGCAGCCAAGTTTTCGCAGTGCGAAGGGTTGATGAGCAGTTCTTC
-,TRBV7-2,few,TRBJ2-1,CASEFAVGSYNEQFF,TGTGCCAGCGAGTTCGCCGTTGGGTCCTACAATGAGCAGTTCTTC
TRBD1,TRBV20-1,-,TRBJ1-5,CSARGRGTMMGNQPQHF,TGCAGTGCCCGGGGCAGGGGGACGATGATGGGCAATCAGCCCCAGCATTTT
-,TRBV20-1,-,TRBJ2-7,CSATRTTFGEQYF,TGCAGTGCTACCCGGACTACCTTCGGCGAGCAGTACTTC
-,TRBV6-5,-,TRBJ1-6,CASGRTATNSPLHF,TGTGCCAGCGGGAGGACAGCTACTAATTCACCCCTCCACTTT
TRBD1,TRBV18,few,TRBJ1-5,CASSHRDSSNQPQHF,TGTGCCAGCTCACACCGGGACAGTAGCAATCAGCCCCAGCATTTT
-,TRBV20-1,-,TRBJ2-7,CSARLGSYEQYF,TGCAGTGCTAGATTAGGGTCCTACGAGCAGTACTTC
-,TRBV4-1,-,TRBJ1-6,CASSPRQESKPLHF,TGCGCCAGCAGCCCAAGACAGGAGTCGAAACCCCTCCACTTT
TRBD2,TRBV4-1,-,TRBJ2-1,CASSQDIWTSRVNEQFF,TGCGCCAGCAGCCAAGATATTTGGACTAGCCGAGTTAATGAGCAGTTCTTC
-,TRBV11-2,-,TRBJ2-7,CASSLKGRKSYEQYF,TGTGCCAGCAGCCTCAAGGGACGAAAATCCTACGAGCAGTACTTC
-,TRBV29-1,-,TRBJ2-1,CSVEDFRSNEQFF,TGCAGCGTTGAAGATTTCCGCAGCAATGAGCAGTTCTTC
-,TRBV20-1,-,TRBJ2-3,CSGRVVDTQYF,TGCAGTGGCCGTGTGGTAGATACGCAGTATTTT
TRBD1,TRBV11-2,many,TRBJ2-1,CASRQPGQGDNEQFF,TGTGCCAGCAGACAACCGGGACAGGGAGACAATGAGCAGTTCTTC